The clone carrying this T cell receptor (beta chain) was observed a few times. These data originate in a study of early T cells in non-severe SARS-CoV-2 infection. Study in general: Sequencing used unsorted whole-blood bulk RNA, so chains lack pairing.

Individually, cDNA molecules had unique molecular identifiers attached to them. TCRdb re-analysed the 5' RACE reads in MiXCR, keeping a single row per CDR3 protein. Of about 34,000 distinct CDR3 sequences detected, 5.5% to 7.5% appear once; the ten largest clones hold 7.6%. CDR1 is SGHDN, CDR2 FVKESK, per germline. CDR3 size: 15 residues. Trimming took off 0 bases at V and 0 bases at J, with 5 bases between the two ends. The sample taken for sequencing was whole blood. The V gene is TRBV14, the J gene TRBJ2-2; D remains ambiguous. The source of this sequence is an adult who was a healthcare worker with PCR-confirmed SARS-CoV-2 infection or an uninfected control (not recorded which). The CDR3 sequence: CASSQELANTGELFF. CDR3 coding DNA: TGTGCCAGCAGCCAAGAACTTGCGAACACCGGGGAGCTGTTTTTT.